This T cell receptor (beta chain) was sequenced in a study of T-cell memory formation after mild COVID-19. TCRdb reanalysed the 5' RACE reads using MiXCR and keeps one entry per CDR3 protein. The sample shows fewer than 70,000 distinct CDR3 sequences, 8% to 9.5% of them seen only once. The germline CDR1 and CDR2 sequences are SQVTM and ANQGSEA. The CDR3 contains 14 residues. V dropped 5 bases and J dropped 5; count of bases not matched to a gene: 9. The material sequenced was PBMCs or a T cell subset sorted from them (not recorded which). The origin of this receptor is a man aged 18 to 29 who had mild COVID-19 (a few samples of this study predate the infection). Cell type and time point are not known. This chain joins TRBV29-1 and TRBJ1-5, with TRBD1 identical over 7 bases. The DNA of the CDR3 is TGCAGCGTTAGAATAGGGGGCAACGATCAGCCCCAGCATTTT. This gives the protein CSVRIGGNDQPQHF. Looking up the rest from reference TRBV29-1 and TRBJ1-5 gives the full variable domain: SAVISQKPSRDICQRGTSLTIQCQVDSQVTMMFWYRQQPGQSLTLIATANQGSEATYESGFVIDKFPISRPNLTFSTLTVSNMSPEDSSIYLCSVRIGGNDQPQHFGDGTRLSIL.